A selection of T cell receptor beta chains follows, all from one sample in a study of T cells after yellow fever vaccination. TCRdb fed the 5' RACE reads into MiXCR, producing one record per CDR3 protein. The top ten hold around 14% of the sample, which has 500,000 to 650,000 distinct CDR3 sequences, 9% to 15% seen once. The source material was PBMCs, sampled on the day of the yellow fever booster vaccination. The receptors were gathered from a man under 40 who received the YFV17D yellow fever vaccine. The CDR3 runs from the conserved cysteine through the conserved F or W. The order of the fields is V gene, J gene, D gene, clone size, CDR3 length, CDR3 DNA, CDR3 protein. A D gene is named only where the DNA matches it firmly. Clone size, where shown, is once, few, many, or a class for clones that have expanded.

TRBV20-1	TRBJ1-1	-	-	15	TGCAGTGCTAGATCGGTGGTTCGGGGGACGCCGGAGGCTTTCTTT	CSARSVVRGTPEAFF
TRBV7-2	TRBJ2-5	-	-	14	TGTGCCAGCAGCCATGGGCGGGGTGAAGAGACCCAGTACTTC	CASSHGRGEETQYF
TRBV6-1	TRBJ2-1	TRBD2	-	15	TGTGCCAGCAGTAAAGGGACTAGCGGCTACAATGAGCAGTTCTTC	CASSKGTSGYNEQFF
TRBV12-3/TRBV12-4	TRBJ2-1	-	-	14	TGTGCCAGCACTTTAGGCGACGGGTACAATGAGCAGTTCTTC	CASTLGDGYNEQFF
TRBV9	TRBJ2-2	-	-	15	TGTGCCAGCAGCGTCGGGACAAAGAACACCGGGGAGCTGTTTTTT	CASSVGTKNTGELFF
TRBV12-3/TRBV12-4	TRBJ2-7	-	many	14	TGTGCCAGCGGATTTGGGGGAATCCTAGACGAGCAGTACTTC	CASGFGGILDEQYF
TRBV6-2/TRBV6-3	TRBJ2-7	TRBD1	-	11	TGTGCCAGCTGCAGGGGGTACGAGCAGTACTTC	CASCRGYEQYF
TRBV20-1	TRBJ2-3	-	few	13	TGCAGTGCTAGATGGGCAGGTGCAGATACGCAGTATTTT	CSARWAGADTQYF
TRBV3-1	TRBJ2-7	-	-	12	TGTGCCAGCAGCTCCAACAGGTACGAGCAGTACTTC	CASSSNRYEQYF
TRBV5-1	TRBJ1-1	-	-	15	TGCGCCAGCAGCTTGGTGGGACATCCGAACACTGAAGCTTTCTTT	CASSLVGHPNTEAFF
TRBV20-1	TRBJ2-1	-	-	15	TGCAGTGCTAGAGTTCCATCCCGCTCCTACAATGAGCAGTTCTTC	CSARVPSRSYNEQFF
TRBV18	TRBJ1-1	TRBD1	-	16	TGTGCCAGCTCACCGTCACCTGGACAGGCGAACACTGAAGCTTTCTTT	CASSPSPGQANTEAFF
TRBV12-3/TRBV12-4	TRBJ2-6	-	-	17	TGTGCCAGCAGTTTGAGCAACAAATTTTCTGGGGCCAACGTCCTGACTTTC	CASSLSNKFSGANVLTF
TRBV6-5	TRBJ2-3	TRBD2	many	15	TGTGCCAGCAGTTATCCCAGCGGGAGCTCGGTTACGCAGTATTTT	CASSYPSGSSVTQYF
TRBV5-1	TRBJ2-5	TRBD2	-	15	TGCGCCAGCAGGTTTAGCGGGAGTGTTAACGGGACCCAGTACTTC	CASRFSGSVNGTQYF
TRBV20-1	TRBJ2-3	TRBD1	few	15	TGCAGTGCTAACCGCGGGACAGGGGGCACAGATACGCAGTATTTT	CSANRGTGGTDTQYF
TRBV18	TRBJ2-1	TRBD2	-	17	TGTGCCAGCTCACCAAATCGAGGACTAGCGGCTTCTGGTGAGCAGTTCTTC	CASSPNRGLAASGEQFF